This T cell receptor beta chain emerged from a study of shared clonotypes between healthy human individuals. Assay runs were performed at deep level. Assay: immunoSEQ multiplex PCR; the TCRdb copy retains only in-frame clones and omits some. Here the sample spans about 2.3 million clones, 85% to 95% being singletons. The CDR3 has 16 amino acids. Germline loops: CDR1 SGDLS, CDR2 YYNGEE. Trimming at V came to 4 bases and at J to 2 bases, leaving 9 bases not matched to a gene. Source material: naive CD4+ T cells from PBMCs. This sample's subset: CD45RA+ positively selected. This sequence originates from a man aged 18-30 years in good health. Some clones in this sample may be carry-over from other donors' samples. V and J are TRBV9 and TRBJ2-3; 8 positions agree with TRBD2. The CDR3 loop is CASSSIGSGTTDTQYF. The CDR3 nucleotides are TGTGCCAGCAGCTCCATTGGTAGCGGGACCACAGATACGCAGTATTTT.